These 23 T cell receptor beta chains were all obtained from the same sample, sequenced in a study of cytomegalovirus exposure and HLA in healthy donors. Primers: 60 Vbeta forward and 13 Jbeta reverse. Measured with immunoSEQ multiplex PCR; TCRdb has only the in-frame clones, and not every one. Found here are more than 95,000 clones, roughly three quarters of them singletons; the top ten hold roughly 1.8%. Material for sequencing was PBMCs. These receptors were obtained from a woman aged 40 to 55 in good health and CMV-seronegative.

This chain links TRBV28 with TRBJ2-1; 8 bases agree with TRBD1. Germline values: CDR1 MDHEN, CDR2 SYDVKM. The CDR3 sequence is 12 residues long. Unmatched junction bases numbered 2, after V lost 4 bases and J lost 9 bases. CDR3 DNA: TGTGCCAGCAGTTGGACAGGGCGTGAGCAGTTCTTC. Translation: CASSWTGREQFF.

In DNA form, the CDR3 reads TGTGCCAGCAGTGGCGGGGGGGGACTAGCGGGGATCAATGAGCAGTTCTTC. Protein sequence: CASSGGGGLAGINEQFF. The gene calls are TRBV27 and TRBJ2-1; 13 nucleotides align to TRBD2. Germline CDR1 is MNHEY and CDR2 is SMNVEV (reference sequence). The CDR3 spans 17 residues. V lost 5 bases and J lost 6; bases outside the gene matches: 10.

The chain employs TRBV4-1 and TRBJ1-5; 9 bases fit TRBD1. Trimming took 0 bases from V and 5 from J; bases not matched to a gene: 2. Germline loops: CDR1 MGHRA, CDR2 YSYEKL. CDR3 length: 15 residues. DNA of the CDR3: TGCGCCAGCAGCCAAGAGGGACAGGGCCATCAGCCCCAGCATTTT. Translation gives CASSQEGQGHQPQHF.

The V gene is TRBV9, the J gene TRBJ2-2; D possibly corresponds to TRBD2 (6 bases). V shed 4 bases and J shed 6 bases, with 16 bases lying between them. The CDR3 loop spans 15 amino acids. Germline values: CDR1 SGDLS, CDR2 YYNGEE. The CDR3 bases are TGTGCCAGCAGCCCCCAGACTAGTATTCCCGGGGAGCTGTTTTTT. Amino acids: CASSPQTSIPGELFF.

The chain joins TRBV29-1 to TRBJ1-4; D perhaps matches TRBD1 (5 bases). CDR1 and CDR2 from the germline V gene are SQVTM and ANQGSEA. Between the trimmed V and J ends, which lost 7 bases and 7 bases, there was a span of 22 bases. This CDR3 has 15 residues. The CDR3 loop is CSAIYGAGRGEKLFF. CDR3 nucleotides: TGCAGCGCAATTTACGGGGCAGGGAGGGGTGAAAAACTGTTTTTT.

The chain combines TRBV5-4 with TRBJ2-3; no clear D gene. Trimming pared 0 bases from V and 5 bases from J, leaving 4 bases between. Germline-derived CDR1 and CDR2 are SGHNT and YYREEE (reference sequence). CDR3 length equals 12 residues. CDR3 region: CASSLAGDTQYF. The CDR3 DNA is TGTGCCAGCAGCTTGGCCGGAGATACGCAGTATTTT.

The chain carries TRBV28 and TRBJ1-2; D not resolved. CDR1 is MDHEN and CDR2 is SYDVKM in the germline V gene. The CDR3 runs to 13 residues. Deletions cut 6 bases from V and 8 bases from J, with 16 bases between. The CDR3 spells CASRLTGISGYTF. In DNA form, the CDR3 reads TGTGCCAGCAGGCTAACCGGGATCTCGGGCTACACCTTC.

The chain uses TRBV6-5 and TRBJ2-7, with a tentative D call TRBD2 (6 bases). The germline gives CDR1 MNHEY, CDR2 SVGAGI. Trimming stripped 2 bases from V and 2 bases from J, with 13 bases between. This CDR3 has 15 amino acids. The CDR3 here is CASSYIGTGAYEQYF. Here the CDR3 DNA reads TGTGCCAGCAGTTACATCGGGACTGGAGCCTACGAGCAGTACTTC.

The rearrangement uses TRBV5-4 and TRBJ2-7, with TRBD1 matching over 10 bases. The CDR3 spans 15 residues. From germline, CDR1 is SGHNT and CDR2 YYREEE (reference sequence). V dropped 4 bases and J dropped 2; count of bases not matched to a gene: 6. The DNA for the CDR3 is TGTGCCAGCAGCGCCGGGACAGGGGAGACCTACGAGCAGTACTTC. It encodes CASSAGTGETYEQYF. Together with reference TRBV5-4 and TRBJ2-7, the CDR3 gives the full variable domain: ETGVTQSPTHLIKTRGQQVTLRCSSQSGHNTVSWYQQALGQGPQFIFQYYREEENGRGNFPPRFSGLQFPNYSSELNVNALELDDSALYLCASSAGTGETYEQYFGPGTRLTVT.

The chain carries TRBV5-1 and TRBJ2-3; 13 bases map to TRBD2. This CDR3 has 14 residues. Germline V lookup: CDR1 SGHRS, CDR2 YFSETQ. V lost 5 bases, J lost 7 bases, and 4 bases stayed unmatched. CDR3 bases: TGCGCCAGCAGTACTAGCGGGAGGGTGAATACGCAGTATTTT. This gives the protein CASSTSGRVNTQYF. The variable domain in full, with the rest retrieved from reference TRBV5-1 and TRBJ2-3, is KAGVTQTPRYLIKTRGQQVTLSCSPISGHRSVSWYQQTPGQGLQFLFEYFSETQRNKGNFPGRFSGRQFSNSRSEMNVSTLELGDSALYLCASSTSGRVNTQYFGPGTRLTVL.

The rearrangement uses TRBV6-5 and TRBJ1-3; 10 nucleotides align to TRBD1. V was pared by 0 bases and J by 7 bases, with 3 bases of the junction left unmatched. The CDR3 runs to 15 residues. Germline V gene sequence: CDR1 MNHEY, CDR2 SVGAGI. Here the CDR3 reads CASSYSKDRGNTIYF. DNA for the CDR3: TGTGCCAGCAGTTACTCGAAGGACAGGGGGAACACCATATATTTT.

This clone was counted a single time. The chain recombines TRBV9 with TRBJ2-1; TRBD1 agrees at 9 bases. The CDR3 extends over 16 amino acids. Germline V gene sequence: CDR1 SGDLS, CDR2 YYNGEE. Germline trimming cut 4 bases from V and 8 bases from J; bases unmatched to any gene: 13. The CDR3 sequence: CASSLPRGQGSDEQFF. The CDR3 nucleotides read TGTGCCAGCAGCCTCCCTAGGGGACAGGGAAGTGATGAGCAGTTCTTC.

This clone has just one count. The V gene is TRBV27, the J gene TRBJ2-5; D ambiguous. The J call may be wrong; the DNA end is better matched by TRBJ2-7. This CDR3 is 15 amino acids long. Germline V gene sequence: CDR1 MNHEY, CDR2 SMNVEV (reference sequence). The CDR3 DNA follows: TGTGCCAGCAGTTTCGGAAACGGCGGCTCCTACGAGCAGTACTTC. It specifies CASSFGNGGSYEQYF.

V usage is TRBV5-1 and J usage is TRBJ2-3; 7 nucleotides line up with TRBD1. The CDR3 extends over 18 amino acids. With 0 bases clipped from V and 7 bases from J, the junction kept 17 bases outside the gene matches. Germline CDR1 reads SGHRS; CDR2 reads YFSETQ. CDR3: CASSLGAGGDPLRNTQYF. The CDR3 region has the DNA TGCGCCAGCAGCTTGGGGGCAGGGGGTGACCCTCTGCGAAATACGCAGTATTTT.

V gene TRBV2 combines with J gene TRBJ2-7, with 9 bases that match TRBD2. The junction had 11 bases not matched to a gene; V was cut back by 4 bases and J by 7 bases. The CDR3 is 15 residues long. Germline CDR1 is SNHLY and CDR2 is FYNNEI. CDR3 nucleotides: TGTGCCAGCAGTGCAGTAATAGCGGGAGCGGGAGAGCAGTACTTC. Protein: CASSAVIAGAGEQYF.

V and J are TRBV5-4 and TRBJ2-1; TRBD2 agrees at 10 bases. This CDR3 region has 17 residues. V was clipped by 4 bases and J by 0 bases; unmatched bases: 7. Germline V gives CDR1 SGHNT, CDR2 YYREEE (reference sequence). The CDR3 DNA reads as TGTGCCAGCAGCAAGACTAGCGGGCCGAGCTCCTACAATGAGCAGTTCTTC. It specifies CASSKTSGPSSYNEQFF.

V and J are TRBV27 and TRBJ2-7; TRBD2 agrees at 10 bases. V shed 6 bases, J shed 5 bases, and the junction held 7 bases outside the gene matches. The CDR3 sequence is 14 residues long. In germline, CDR1 is MNHEY, CDR2 SMNVEV (reference sequence). DNA of the CDR3: TGTGCCAGCAGATCTAGCGGGAGTCCCCACGAGCAGTACTTC. Its translation: CASRSSGSPHEQYF.

The chain links TRBV6-1 to TRBJ1-1; D gene ambiguous. CDR1 is MNHNS, CDR2 SASEGT, per germline. The CDR3 is 12 amino acids. Trimming left V 6 bases short and J 1 base short, with 6 bases between. As DNA, the CDR3 is TGTGCCAGCAGGGGAGGGAACACTGAAGCTTTCTTT. This codes for CASRGGNTEAFF.

The gene calls are TRBV11-1 and TRBJ2-1; no clear D gene. This CDR3 is 18 amino acids long. Trimming removed 5 bases at V and 0 bases at J, with 20 bases between. Germline CDR1 reads SGHAT; CDR2 reads FQDESV (reference sequence). In DNA form, the CDR3 reads TGTGCCAGCAGCCCACTACGAGTTCCTAGAAGCTCCTACAATGAGCAGTTCTTC. Translation gives CASSPLRVPRSSYNEQFF.

The CDR3 reads CASSRQGQSYNEQFF. CDR3 sequence (DNA): TGTGCCAGCAGCCGCCAGGGACAGTCCTACAATGAGCAGTTCTTC. This chain links TRBV7-3 with TRBJ2-1; 7 nucleotides agree with TRBD1. This CDR3 has 15 amino acids. CDR1 and CDR2 from the germline V gene are SGHTA and FQGTGA. Trimming cost V 5 bases and J 1 base; bases outside gene matches: 5. The whole variable domain, remainder taken from reference TRBV7-3 and TRBJ2-1, is GAGVSQTPSNKVTEKGKYVELRCDPISGHTALYWYRQSLGQGPEFLIYFQGTGAADDSGLPNDRFFAVRPEGSVSTLKIQRTERGDSAVYLCASSRQGQSYNEQFFGPGTRLTVL.

V is TRBV6-1 and J is TRBJ2-3; perhaps TRBD1 as D (6 bases). The germline V and J ends were trimmed by 4 bases and 1 base, with 12 bases remaining between them. The CDR3 is 15 residues long. Germline V gene data show CDR1 as MNHNS and CDR2 as SASEGT. CDR3 nucleotides: TGTGCCAGCAGTGTGCAAGCAGGGGGCACAGATACGCAGTATTTT. This sequence encodes CASSVQAGGTDTQYF.

V and J are TRBV4-1 and TRBJ2-5, with TRBD2 matching over 11 bases. The CDR3 sequence is 17 residues long. Looked up from germline, CDR1 is MGHRA and CDR2 is YSYEKL. V lost 1 base, J lost 1 base, and 5 bases stayed unmatched. The CDR3 DNA follows: TGCGCCAGCAGCCAAGGTGTAGCGGGAGGGCCCCAAGAGACCCAGTACTTC. It codes for CASSQGVAGGPQETQYF.

The genes are TRBV19 and TRBJ2-3; D is uncertain. Trimming cost V 7 bases and J 2 bases, with 7 bases left between them. The CDR3 contains 12 residues. Germline lookup yields CDR1 LNHDA and CDR2 SQIVND (reference sequence). DNA of the CDR3: TGTGCCAGTAAAAACTTCACAGATACGCAGTATTTT. Translation gives CASKNFTDTQYF.